These T cell receptor beta chains were read from a single sample in a study of shared clonotypes between healthy human individuals. Sequenced by immunoSEQ multiplex PCR; TCRdb stores in-frame clones only, minus some. Of around 2.5 million clones listed, 93% are singletons. The specimen sequenced was naive CD4+ T cells from PBMCs. These receptors all stem from a man younger than 30 in good health. Some clones in this sample may be carry-over from other donors' samples. Each CDR3 is given with its conserved first and last residue. The order of the fields is clone size, D gene, V gene, J gene, CDR3 protein, CDR3 DNA. The D gene is left open where the match is weak. Rows may omit the clone size; those that give it use once, few, many or a size class.

clone size: .; D gene: .; V gene: TRBV5-1; J gene: TRBJ2-2; CDR3 protein: CASSLFGASRYGELFF; CDR3 DNA: TGCGCCAGCAGCTTGTTTGGGGCCAGCCGGTACGGGGAGCTGTTTTTT
clone size: .; D gene: .; V gene: TRBV18; J gene: TRBJ1-1; CDR3 protein: CASSPPDRQNTEAFF; CDR3 DNA: TGTGCCAGCTCACCACCGGACAGACAGAACACTGAAGCTTTCTTT
clone size: .; D gene: .; V gene: TRBV28; J gene: TRBJ2-7; CDR3 protein: CASRRGGSYEQYF; CDR3 DNA: TGTGCCAGCCGTCGGGGCGGCTCCTACGAGCAGTACTTC
clone size: .; D gene: TRBD1; V gene: TRBV6-5; J gene: TRBJ1-4; CDR3 protein: CASSPDRVWEKLFF; CDR3 DNA: TGTGCCAGCAGTCCCGACAGGGTGTGGGAAAAACTGTTTTTT
clone size: .; D gene: TRBD2; V gene: TRBV29-1; J gene: TRBJ2-1; CDR3 protein: CSVGKSGSPYNEQFF; CDR3 DNA: TGCAGCGTTGGTAAGAGCGGGAGCCCCTACAATGAGCAGTTCTTC
clone size: .; D gene: TRBD2; V gene: TRBV2; J gene: TRBJ2-4; CDR3 protein: CASSSGTSNALAKNIQYF; CDR3 DNA: TGTGCCAGCAGCTCCGGGACTAGCAACGCACTAGCCAAAAACATTCAGTACTTC
clone size: .; D gene: TRBD1; V gene: TRBV30; J gene: TRBJ1-5; CDR3 protein: CAWSVTTGRQPQHF; CDR3 DNA: TGTGCCTGGAGTGTTACGACAGGGCGGCAGCCCCAGCATTTT
clone size: .; D gene: .; V gene: TRBV4-3; J gene: TRBJ2-1; CDR3 protein: CASSQDIRTKQFF; CDR3 DNA: TGCGCCAGCAGCCAAGATATCCGGACCAAGCAGTTCTTC
clone size: once; D gene: .; V gene: TRBV6-5; J gene: TRBJ1-3; CDR3 protein: CASSRTGSGNTIYF; CDR3 DNA: TGTGCCAGCAGTCGGACGGGCTCTGGAAACACCATATATTTT
clone size: .; D gene: TRBD2; V gene: TRBV5-1; J gene: TRBJ2-3; CDR3 protein: CASSFDTTSGGGLRTDTQYF; CDR3 DNA: TGCGCCAGCAGCTTCGATACGACTAGCGGGGGGGGTCTCCGCACAGATACGCAGTATTTT
clone size: once; D gene: TRBD1; V gene: TRBV5-6; J gene: TRBJ2-6; CDR3 protein: CASSIRGRGSGANVLTF; CDR3 DNA: TGTGCCAGCAGCATCAGGGGGCGAGGTTCTGGGGCCAACGTCCTGACTTTC
clone size: .; D gene: .; V gene: TRBV4-1; J gene: TRBJ1-1; CDR3 protein: CASSQGYSGGHTEAFF; CDR3 DNA: TGCGCCAGCAGCCAAGGGTATAGCGGGGGTCACACTGAAGCTTTCTTT
clone size: .; D gene: TRBD2; V gene: TRBV7-2; J gene: TRBJ2-5; CDR3 protein: CASSLRTSGGPLGTQYF; CDR3 DNA: TGTGCCAGCAGCTTGAGGACTAGCGGGGGACCGCTGGGGACCCAGTACTTC
clone size: .; D gene: .; V gene: TRBV5-1; J gene: TRBJ1-4; CDR3 protein: CASRQTGSNEKLFF; CDR3 DNA: TGCGCCAGTAGACAGACTGGATCTAATGAAAAACTGTTTTTT
clone size: .; D gene: TRBD2; V gene: TRBV27; J gene: TRBJ2-3; CDR3 protein: CASSPSRTSAPDTQYF; CDR3 DNA: TGTGCCAGCAGTCCCTCACGGACTAGCGCCCCAGATACGCAGTATTTT
clone size: once; D gene: .; V gene: TRBV19; J gene: TRBJ1-5; CDR3 protein: CASSIMGRSNQPQHF; CDR3 DNA: TGTGCCAGTAGTATTATGGGAAGGAGCAATCAGCCCCAGCATTTT
clone size: .; D gene: TRBD2; V gene: TRBV19; J gene: TRBJ2-3; CDR3 protein: CASSILAGDRTDTQYF; CDR3 DNA: TGTGCCAGTAGTATCCTAGCGGGAGATCGCACAGATACGCAGTATTTT
clone size: .; D gene: .; V gene: TRBV19; J gene: TRBJ2-7; CDR3 protein: CASSRQASSYEQYF; CDR3 DNA: TGTGCCAGTAGTAGACAGGCAAGCTCCTACGAGCAGTACTTC
clone size: .; D gene: .; V gene: TRBV6-5; J gene: TRBJ2-7; CDR3 protein: CASSYAAWTGEQYF; CDR3 DNA: TGTGCCAGCAGTTATGCCGCGTGGACGGGCGAGCAGTACTTC
clone size: .; D gene: TRBD1; V gene: TRBV18; J gene: TRBJ2-7; CDR3 protein: CASSPPGQGLYEQYF; CDR3 DNA: TGTGCCAGCTCACCACCTGGACAGGGCCTCTACGAGCAGTACTTC
clone size: .; D gene: .; V gene: TRBV6-1; J gene: TRBJ1-1; CDR3 protein: CASSYPGGLNTEAFF; CDR3 DNA: TGTGCCAGCAGCTACCCTGGGGGCCTGAACACTGAAGCTTTCTTT
clone size: .; D gene: .; V gene: TRBV29-1; J gene: TRBJ1-1; CDR3 protein: CSVVLRGSTEAFF; CDR3 DNA: TGCAGCGTTGTCCTGCGGGGGAGCACTGAAGCTTTCTTT
clone size: .; D gene: TRBD2; V gene: TRBV28; J gene: TRBJ2-1; CDR3 protein: CASQAGGHEQFF; CDR3 DNA: TGTGCCAGCCAAGCGGGAGGGCATGAGCAGTTCTTC
clone size: .; D gene: TRBD1; V gene: TRBV7-9; J gene: TRBJ2-1; CDR3 protein: CASSSHWTGRNEQFF; CDR3 DNA: TGTGCCAGCAGCTCACACTGGACAGGGAGGAATGAGCAGTTCTTC
clone size: .; D gene: .; V gene: TRBV5-1; J gene: TRBJ1-1; CDR3 protein: CASSPRGHSNTEAFF; CDR3 DNA: TGCGCCAGCAGCCCCCGAGGACACTCGAACACTGAAGCTTTCTTT
clone size: .; D gene: .; V gene: TRBV19; J gene: TRBJ2-3; CDR3 protein: CASRGKGVTDTQYF; CDR3 DNA: TGTGCCAGTAGGGGGAAAGGAGTTACAGATACGCAGTATTTT
clone size: .; D gene: .; V gene: TRBV5-1; J gene: TRBJ2-1; CDR3 protein: CASSSREGVYNEQFF; CDR3 DNA: TGCGCCAGCAGCTCCAGGGAGGGGGTCTACAATGAGCAGTTCTTC
clone size: .; D gene: TRBD2; V gene: TRBV5-1; J gene: TRBJ2-7; CDR3 protein: CASSQGLAESKLF; CDR3 DNA: TGCGCCAGCAGCCAGGGACTAGCGGAGTCAAAACTCTTC
clone size: .; D gene: .; V gene: TRBV10-2; J gene: TRBJ2-1; CDR3 protein: CASSQGITANNEQFF; CDR3 DNA: TGCGCCAGTTCGCAGGGGATCACCGCAAACAATGAGCAGTTCTTC
clone size: .; D gene: .; V gene: TRBV21-1; J gene: TRBJ2-1; CDR3 protein: CASSRHRGKEVNEQFF; CDR3 DNA: TGTGCCAGCAGCAGACACAGGGGAAAGGAGGTGAATGAGCAGTTCTTC
clone size: .; D gene: TRBD1; V gene: TRBV5-4; J gene: TRBJ2-2; CDR3 protein: CASSKNPGQGNTGELFF; CDR3 DNA: TGTGCCAGCAGCAAAAACCCGGGACAGGGCAACACCGGGGAGCTGTTTTTT
clone size: .; D gene: .; V gene: TRBV15; J gene: TRBJ2-3; CDR3 protein: CATSNSAKQYF; CDR3 DNA: TGTGCCACCAGCAATTCGGCGAAGCAGTATTTT
clone size: .; D gene: .; V gene: TRBV2; J gene: TRBJ2-5; CDR3 protein: CASSEGTRGGETQYF; CDR3 DNA: TGTGCCAGCAGTGAAGGGACCAGAGGGGGAGAGACCCAGTACTTC
clone size: .; D gene: TRBD2; V gene: TRBV10-3; J gene: TRBJ2-7; CDR3 protein: CASLGLAGYEQYF; CDR3 DNA: TGTGCCAGCCTTGGACTAGCGGGGTACGAGCAGTACTTC
clone size: .; D gene: TRBD1; V gene: TRBV19; J gene: TRBJ2-1; CDR3 protein: CASSTRQGTVSNNEQFF; CDR3 DNA: TGTGCCAGTAGTACCAGACAGGGCACCGTGTCGAACAATGAGCAGTTCTTC
clone size: .; D gene: .; V gene: TRBV28; J gene: TRBJ1-5; CDR3 protein: CASGLWGGNQPQHF; CDR3 DNA: TGTGCCAGCGGCCTTTGGGGGGGCAATCAGCCCCAGCATTTT
clone size: .; D gene: TRBD2; V gene: TRBV28; J gene: TRBJ2-7; CDR3 protein: CASSLSTSGRAREQYF; CDR3 DNA: TGTGCCAGCAGTTTATCGACTAGCGGGAGGGCGAGGGAGCAGTACTTC
clone size: .; D gene: .; V gene: TRBV5-1; J gene: TRBJ2-7; CDR3 protein: CASSSGTPPYEQYF; CDR3 DNA: TGCGCCAGCAGTTCCGGGACACCACCCTACGAGCAGTACTTC
clone size: .; D gene: TRBD2; V gene: TRBV6-5; J gene: TRBJ2-4; CDR3 protein: CATGIGREGLAYF; CDR3 DNA: TGTGCCACGGGAATCGGGCGGGAGGGCCTTGCGTACTTC
clone size: .; D gene: .; V gene: TRBV5-1; J gene: TRBJ2-1; CDR3 protein: CASSLRRGQNEQFF; CDR3 DNA: TGCGCCAGCAGCTTGCGTCGGGGGCAGAATGAGCAGTTCTTC
clone size: .; D gene: TRBD2; V gene: TRBV5-1; J gene: TRBJ2-6; CDR3 protein: CASAAAGGPNSGANVLTF; CDR3 DNA: TGCGCCAGCGCTGCAGCGGGAGGACCGAACTCTGGGGCCAACGTCCTGACTTTC
clone size: .; D gene: .; V gene: TRBV5-8; J gene: TRBJ2-5; CDR3 protein: CASSLGVSQETQYF; CDR3 DNA: TGTGCCAGCAGCTTGGGCGTCAGCCAAGAGACCCAGTACTTC
clone size: .; D gene: TRBD2; V gene: TRBV7-3; J gene: TRBJ2-3; CDR3 protein: CASSPGAPEWSGRATDTQYF; CDR3 DNA: TGTGCCAGCAGCCCTGGGGCACCGGAATGGAGCGGGAGGGCAACAGATACGCAGTATTTT
clone size: .; D gene: .; V gene: TRBV7-3; J gene: TRBJ2-7; CDR3 protein: CASSSSGRRDEQYF; CDR3 DNA: TGTGCCAGCAGCTCCTCCGGGAGAAGGGACGAGCAGTACTTC
clone size: .; D gene: TRBD1; V gene: TRBV27; J gene: TRBJ1-2; CDR3 protein: CASSPGQPYGYTF; CDR3 DNA: TGTGCCAGCTCCCCGGGACAGCCTTATGGCTACACCTTC
clone size: .; D gene: TRBD1; V gene: TRBV28; J gene: TRBJ1-5; CDR3 protein: CASRSGGNQPQHF; CDR3 DNA: TGTGCCAGCAGATCAGGGGGGAATCAGCCCCAGCATTTT
clone size: .; D gene: TRBD1; V gene: TRBV7-9; J gene: TRBJ2-7; CDR3 protein: CASSWDRGAYEQYF; CDR3 DNA: TGTGCCAGCAGCTGGGACAGGGGGGCCTACGAGCAGTACTTC
clone size: .; D gene: .; V gene: TRBV7-2; J gene: TRBJ1-3; CDR3 protein: CASSLAGRGRNTIYF; CDR3 DNA: TGTGCCAGCAGCTTAGCGGGCAGGGGTAGAAACACCATATATTTT
clone size: .; D gene: TRBD2; V gene: TRBV10-3; J gene: TRBJ2-5; CDR3 protein: CAISEFGTKKETQYF; CDR3 DNA: TGTGCCATCAGTGAGTTCGGGACTAAAAAAGAGACCCAGTACTTC
clone size: .; D gene: TRBD2; V gene: TRBV5-1; J gene: TRBJ2-1; CDR3 protein: CASSLVASGVHEQFF; CDR3 DNA: TGCGCCAGCAGCTTGGTGGCTAGCGGAGTACATGAGCAGTTCTTC
clone size: .; D gene: TRBD1; V gene: TRBV5-1; J gene: TRBJ2-5; CDR3 protein: CASSQADRGFQETQYF; CDR3 DNA: TGCGCCAGCAGTCAAGCCGACAGGGGCTTCCAAGAGACCCAGTACTTC
clone size: .; D gene: TRBD2; V gene: TRBV5-4; J gene: TRBJ2-1; CDR3 protein: CATLAGRSSNEQFF; CDR3 DNA: TGTGCCACGTTAGCGGGTAGATCCTCGAATGAGCAGTTCTTC
clone size: .; D gene: .; V gene: TRBV6-1; J gene: TRBJ2-7; CDR3 protein: CASKSYEQYF; CDR3 DNA: TGTGCCAGCAAGTCCTACGAGCAGTACTTC